The present entry profiles one T cell receptor (beta chain) with its context. This clonotype was found a few times. Its specific antigen is unknown. Per-nucleotide qualities are absent, and no much larger clonotype sits a single base away. This entry is derived from a study of CD8 T cells in ankylosing spondylitis (dated by TCRdb to about 2017). For context, the study as a whole: The study profiled T cell receptor beta repertoires in healthy donors and ankylosing spondylitis patients to find disease-linked TCR variants. The whole study cohort included some 100 healthy donors and about two dozen ankylosing spondylitis patients. Samples of peripheral blood were taken, and for ankylosing spondylitis patients, synovial fluid was collected as well. What the authors observed across the whole study: A CD8+ phenotype was shown by the disease-linked clones, which were found at relatively low frequencies in peripheral blood. A TCR beta motif of about 8 highly homologous amino acid variants appeared characteristic of blood from ankylosing spondylitis patients. Significant enrichment of the disease-linked clones was reported in matched synovial fluid samples from ankylosing spondylitis patients. Some motif variants had previously been reported in the synovial fluid and blood of reactive arthritis patients, which suggests shared mechanisms of disease initiation.

The germline V gene sets CDR1 to SGDLS and CDR2 to YYNGEE. The CDR3 numbers 14 residues from cysteine through phenylalanine. Only the CDR3 part of the read is kept: 42 bases, read in frame from the first base. V ends up 3 bases short and J 2 bases short, with an unmatched junction base count of 4. The sequencer listed for this sample is Illumina HiSeq 2500. Quantitative 5'-RACE with molecular barcodes was the method used to prepare the TCR beta libraries. As for the original processing: To identify disease-linked TCR variants, a new computational method was used, one built on a probabilistic model of VDJ rearrangement. TCRdb trimmed public reads at Q25 via fastp, called clones via MiXCR and kept in-frame beta chains. CDR3 protein sequences are deduplicated, and each keeps its most common genes and DNA. Clone size and V and J calls follow TCRdb, not the original study. For this sample the table gives 250,000 to 400,000 distinct CDR3 sequences, of which around a tenth were detected only once. About a tenth of the sample is in the top ten clones.

The sequence joins TRBV9 to TRBJ2-5, and TRBD1 matches 7 of the central bases. The sequence came from a female donor with ankylosing spondylitis or in good health (not recorded which). The sample taken for sequencing was blood, either unsorted or a sorted T cell fraction (not recorded which). This receptor carries the CDR3 CASSDNRGQETQYF. At the DNA level, the sequence is TGTGCCAGCAGCGACAACAGGGGACAAGAGACCCAGTACTTC.